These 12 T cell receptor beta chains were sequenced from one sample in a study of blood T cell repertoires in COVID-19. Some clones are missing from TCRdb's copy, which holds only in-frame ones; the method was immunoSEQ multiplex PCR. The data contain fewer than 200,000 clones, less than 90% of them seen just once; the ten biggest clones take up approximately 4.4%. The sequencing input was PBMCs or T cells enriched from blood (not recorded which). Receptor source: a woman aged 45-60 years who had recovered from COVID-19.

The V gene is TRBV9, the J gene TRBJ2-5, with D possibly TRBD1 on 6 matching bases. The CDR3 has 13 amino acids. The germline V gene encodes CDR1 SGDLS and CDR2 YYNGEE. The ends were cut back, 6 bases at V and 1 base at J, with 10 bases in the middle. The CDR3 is CASTGQFQETQYF. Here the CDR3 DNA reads TGTGCCAGCACCGGACAGTTCCAAGAGACCCAGTACTTC.

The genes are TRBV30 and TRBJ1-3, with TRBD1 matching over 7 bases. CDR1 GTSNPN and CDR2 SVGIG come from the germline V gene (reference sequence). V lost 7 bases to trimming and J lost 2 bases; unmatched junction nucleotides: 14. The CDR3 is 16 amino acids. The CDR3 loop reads CASGRASGGTGNTIYF. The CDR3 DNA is TGTGCCTCTGGAAGGGCTTCAGGGGGAACTGGAAACACCATATATTTT.

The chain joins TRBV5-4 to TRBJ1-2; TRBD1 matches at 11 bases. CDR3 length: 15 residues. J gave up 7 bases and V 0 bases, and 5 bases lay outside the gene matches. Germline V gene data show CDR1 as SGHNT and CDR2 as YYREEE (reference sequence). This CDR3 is CASSLGTGGAGGYTF. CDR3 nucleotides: TGTGCCAGCAGCTTGGGGACAGGGGGCGCGGGTGGCTACACCTTC.

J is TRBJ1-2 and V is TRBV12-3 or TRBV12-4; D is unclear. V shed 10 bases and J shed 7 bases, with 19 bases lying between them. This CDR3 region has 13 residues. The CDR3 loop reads CANSGGKPSGYTF. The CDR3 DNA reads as TGTGCCAACTCGGGTGGTAAGCCTTCTGGCTACACCTTC.

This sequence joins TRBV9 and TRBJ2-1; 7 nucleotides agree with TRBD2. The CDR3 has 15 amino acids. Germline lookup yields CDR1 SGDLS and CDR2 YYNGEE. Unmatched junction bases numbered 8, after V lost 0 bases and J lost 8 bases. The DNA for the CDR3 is TGTGCCAGCAGCGTAGCGGGGGGACTTGGCGATGAGCAGTTCTTC. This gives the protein CASSVAGGLGDEQFF.

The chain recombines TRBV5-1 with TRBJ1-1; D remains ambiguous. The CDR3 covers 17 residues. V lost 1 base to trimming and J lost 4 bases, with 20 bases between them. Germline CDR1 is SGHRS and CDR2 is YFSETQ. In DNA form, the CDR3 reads TGCGCCAGCAGCTTGTTGTCGGCAAGATTTTCGGGCACTGAAGCTTTCTTT. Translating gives CASSLLSARFSGTEAFF. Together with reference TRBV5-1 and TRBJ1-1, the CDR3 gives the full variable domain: KAGVTQTPRYLIKTRGQQVTLSCSPISGHRSVSWYQQTPGQGLQFLFEYFSETQRNKGNFPGRFSGRQFSNSRSEMNVSTLELGDSALYLCASSLLSARFSGTEAFFGQGTRLTVV.

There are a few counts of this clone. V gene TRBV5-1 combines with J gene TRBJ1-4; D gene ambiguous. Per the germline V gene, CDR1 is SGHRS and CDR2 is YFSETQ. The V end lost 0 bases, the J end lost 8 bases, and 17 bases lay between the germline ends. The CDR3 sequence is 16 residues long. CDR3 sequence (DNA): TGCGCCAGCAGCTTGGCCACTTCCGGGTTTGAGGAAAAACTGTTTTTT. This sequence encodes CASSLATSGFEEKLFF.

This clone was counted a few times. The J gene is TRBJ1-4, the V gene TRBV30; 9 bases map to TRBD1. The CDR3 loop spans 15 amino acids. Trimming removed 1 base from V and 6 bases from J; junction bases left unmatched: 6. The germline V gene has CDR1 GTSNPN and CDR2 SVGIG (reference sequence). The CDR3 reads CAWSAGTGLYEKLFF. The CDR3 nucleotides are TGTGCCTGGAGTGCCGGGACAGGGCTTTATGAAAAACTGTTTTTT.

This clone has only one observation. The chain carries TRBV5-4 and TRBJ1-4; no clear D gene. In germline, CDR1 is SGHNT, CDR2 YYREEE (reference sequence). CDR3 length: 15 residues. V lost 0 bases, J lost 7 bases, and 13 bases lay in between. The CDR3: CASSLAGTAGEKLFF. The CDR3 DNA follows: TGTGCCAGCAGCTTGGCCGGAACAGCGGGTGAAAAACTGTTTTTT. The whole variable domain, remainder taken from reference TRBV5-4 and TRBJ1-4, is ETGVTQSPTHLIKTRGQQVTLRCSSQSGHNTVSWYQQALGQGPQFIFQYYREEENGRGNFPPRFSGLQFPNYSSELNVNALELDDSALYLCASSLAGTAGEKLFFGSGTQLSVL.

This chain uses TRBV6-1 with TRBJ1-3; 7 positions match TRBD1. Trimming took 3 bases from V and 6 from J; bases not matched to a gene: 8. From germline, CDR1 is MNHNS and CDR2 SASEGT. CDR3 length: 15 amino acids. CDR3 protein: CASSDVGQPINTIYF. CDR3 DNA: TGTGCCAGCAGTGACGTGGGACAGCCGATAAACACCATATATTTT.

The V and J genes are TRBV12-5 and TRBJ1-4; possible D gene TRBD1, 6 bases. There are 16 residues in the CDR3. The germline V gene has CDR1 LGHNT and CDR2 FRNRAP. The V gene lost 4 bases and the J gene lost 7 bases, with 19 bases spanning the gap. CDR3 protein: CASGSPRGGAPEKLFF. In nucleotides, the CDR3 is TGTGCTAGTGGTTCCCCTCGCGGGGGGGCGCCTGAAAAACTGTTTTTT.

CDR3 region: CASSPTGRATNEKLFF. CDR3 DNA: TGCGCCAGCAGCCCGACAGGGCGCGCAACTAATGAAAAACTGTTTTTT. This sequence joins TRBV5-1 and TRBJ1-4, with 7 bases that match TRBD1. This CDR3 is built from 16 residues. Germline V gene sequence: CDR1 SGHRS, CDR2 YFSETQ. J was trimmed by 0 bases and V by 4 bases; bases with no gene match: 6.